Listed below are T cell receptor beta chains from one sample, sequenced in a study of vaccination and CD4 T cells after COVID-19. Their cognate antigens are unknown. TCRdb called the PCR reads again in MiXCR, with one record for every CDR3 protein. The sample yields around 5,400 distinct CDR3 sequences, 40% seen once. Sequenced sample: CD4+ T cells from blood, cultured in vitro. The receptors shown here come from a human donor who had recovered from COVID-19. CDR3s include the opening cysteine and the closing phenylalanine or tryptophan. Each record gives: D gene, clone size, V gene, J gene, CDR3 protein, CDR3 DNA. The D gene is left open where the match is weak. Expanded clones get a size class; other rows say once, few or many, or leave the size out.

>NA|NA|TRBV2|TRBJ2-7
CASSATRTRAYEQYF
TGTGCCAGCAGCGCTACTCGGACTCGAGCTTACGAGCAGTACTTC
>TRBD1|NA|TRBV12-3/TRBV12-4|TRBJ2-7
CASSLGTGGAYEQYF
TGTGCCAGCAGTTTAGGGACAGGGGGTGCTTACGAGCAGTACTTC
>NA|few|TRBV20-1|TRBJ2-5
CSARFSGYQETQYF
TGCAGTGCTAGATTCAGCGGATACCAAGAGACCCAGTACTTC
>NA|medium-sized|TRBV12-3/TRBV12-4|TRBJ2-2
CASSQRTMNTGELFF
TGTGCCAGCAGTCAGCGGACTATGAACACCGGGGAGCTGTTTTTT
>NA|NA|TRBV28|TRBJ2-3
CASSLSGAYTDTQYF
TGTGCCAGTTCCCTCTCAGGGGCTTACACAGATACGCAGTATTTT
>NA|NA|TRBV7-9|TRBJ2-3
CASRSEFGSRTDTQYF
TGTGCCAGCAGGTCAGAGTTCGGGTCCCGCACAGATACGCAGTATTTT
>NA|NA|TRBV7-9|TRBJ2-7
CASSLGGRSYEQYF
TGTGCCAGCAGCTTAGGGGGGAGGTCCTACGAGCAGTACTTC
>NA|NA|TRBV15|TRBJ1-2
CATSREEGGYTF
TGTGCCACCAGCAGAGAGGAGGGAGGCTACACCTTC
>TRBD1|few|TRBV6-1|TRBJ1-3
CASSRGTGVIGNTIYF
TGTGCCAGCAGCCGCGGGACAGGGGTTATTGGAAACACCATATATTTT
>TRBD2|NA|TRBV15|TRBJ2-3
CATSKRRRGGPTTDTQYF
TGTGCCACCAGCAAAAGACGGCGCGGGGGGCCTACAACAGATACGCAGTATTTT
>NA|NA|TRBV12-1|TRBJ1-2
CASSFSTGGENYGYTF
TGTGCCAGCAGCTTTTCGACAGGGGGTGAAAACTATGGCTACACCTTC
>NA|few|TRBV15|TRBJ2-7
CATSTRGQQYF
TGTGCCACCAGCACCCGGGGACAACAGTACTTC
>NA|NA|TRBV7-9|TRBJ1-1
CASSLVWRETPDTEAFF
TGTGCCAGCAGCTTAGTGTGGAGGGAGACGCCGGACACTGAAGCTTTCTTT
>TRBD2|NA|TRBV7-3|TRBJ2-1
CAGSLIWASGGTEQFF
TGTGCCGGCAGTTTAATTTGGGCTAGCGGGGGGACCGAGCAGTTCTTC
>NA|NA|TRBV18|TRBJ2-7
CASSPGGKEGSYEQYF
TGTGCCAGCTCACCAGGGGGTAAAGAGGGCTCCTACGAGCAGTACTTC
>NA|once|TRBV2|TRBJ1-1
CASRDDLDAFF
TGTGCCAGCAGGGACGACTTGGATGCTTTCTTT
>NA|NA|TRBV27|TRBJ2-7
CASSQMVGFGEQYF
TGTGCCAGCAGCCAAATGGTCGGGTTCGGGGAGCAGTACTTC
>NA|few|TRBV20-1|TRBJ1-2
CSARVEGFYGYTF
TGCAGTGCTAGAGTGGAGGGGTTCTATGGCTACACCTTC
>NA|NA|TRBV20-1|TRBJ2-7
CSARDHRGGTGGSEQYF
TGCAGTGCTAGAGACCATCGCGGGGGGACAGGCGGTTCCGAGCAGTACTTC
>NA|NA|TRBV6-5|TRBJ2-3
CASSYSAATDTQYF
TGTGCCAGCAGTTATTCGGCGGCCACAGATACGCAGTATTTT
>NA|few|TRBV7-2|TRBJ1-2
CASSPDRSSGYTF
TGTGCCAGCAGCCCCGACAGGTCGAGTGGCTACACCTTC
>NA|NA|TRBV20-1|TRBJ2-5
CSARRSIGVAETQYF
TGCAGTGCGAGACGTTCCATCGGGGTGGCGGAGACCCAGTACTTC
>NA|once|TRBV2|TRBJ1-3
CASSDRNTIYF
TGTGCCAGCAGTGACAGGAACACCATATATTTT
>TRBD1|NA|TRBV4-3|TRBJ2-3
CASSQGLGQGTDTQYF
TGCGCCAGCAGCCAAGGGTTGGGACAGGGCACAGATACGCAGTATTTT
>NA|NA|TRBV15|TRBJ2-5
CATSRANTFETQYF
TGTGCCACCAGCAGGGCCAATACATTCGAGACCCAGTACTTC
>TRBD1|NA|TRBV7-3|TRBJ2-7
CASSHQNRGPKGYEQYF
TGTGCCAGCAGCCACCAAAACAGGGGGCCGAAGGGCTACGAGCAGTACTTC
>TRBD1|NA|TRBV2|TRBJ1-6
CALMKGQPNSPLHF
TGTGCCCTTATGAAGGGACAGCCTAATTCACCCCTCCACTTT
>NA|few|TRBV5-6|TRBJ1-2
CASGDGTRYGYTF
TGTGCCAGCGGAGACGGGACACGTTATGGCTACACCTTC
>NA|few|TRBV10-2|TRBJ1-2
CASSEGSLLGGYTF
TGCGCCAGCAGTGAGGGTTCCCTTCTGGGTGGCTACACCTTC